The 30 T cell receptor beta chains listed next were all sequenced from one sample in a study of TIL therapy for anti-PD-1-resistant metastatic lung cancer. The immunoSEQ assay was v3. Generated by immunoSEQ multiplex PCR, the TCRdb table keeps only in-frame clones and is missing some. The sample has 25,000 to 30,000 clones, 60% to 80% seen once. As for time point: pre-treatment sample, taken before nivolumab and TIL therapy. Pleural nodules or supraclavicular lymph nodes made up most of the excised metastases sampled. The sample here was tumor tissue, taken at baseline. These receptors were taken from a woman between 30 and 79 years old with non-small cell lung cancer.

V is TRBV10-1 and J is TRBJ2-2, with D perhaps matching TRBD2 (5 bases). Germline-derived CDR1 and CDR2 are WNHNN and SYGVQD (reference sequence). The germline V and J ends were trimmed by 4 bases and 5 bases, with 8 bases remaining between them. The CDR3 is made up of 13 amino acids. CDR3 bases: TGCGCCAGCAGTGTTCGGGAAACCGGGGAGCTGTTTTTT. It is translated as CASSVRETGELFF.

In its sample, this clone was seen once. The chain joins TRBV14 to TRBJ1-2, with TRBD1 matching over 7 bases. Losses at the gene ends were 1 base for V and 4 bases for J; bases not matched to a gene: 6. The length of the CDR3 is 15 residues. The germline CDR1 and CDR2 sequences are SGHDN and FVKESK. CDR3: CASSQVQGSGYGYTF. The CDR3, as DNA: TGTGCCAGCAGCCAAGTACAGGGGAGCGGCTATGGCTACACCTTC. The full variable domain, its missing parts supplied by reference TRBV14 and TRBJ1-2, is EAGVTQFPSHSVIEKGQTVTLRCDPISGHDNLYWYRRVMGKEIKFLLHFVKESKQDESGMPNNRFLAERTGGTYSTLKVQPAELEDSGVYFCASSQVQGSGYGYTFGSGTRLTVV.

The CDR3 region is CASSTDRGQYEQYF. In DNA, the CDR3 is TGTGCCAGCAGCACTGACAGGGGGCAATACGAGCAGTACTTC. The V call is TRBV5-6, the J call TRBJ2-7; 10 nucleotides agree with TRBD1. Germline V gene data show CDR1 as SGHDT and CDR2 as YYEEEE. CDR3 length equals 14 residues. The J segment lost 4 bases and the V segment lost 4 bases, leaving 5 bases of the junction unmatched.

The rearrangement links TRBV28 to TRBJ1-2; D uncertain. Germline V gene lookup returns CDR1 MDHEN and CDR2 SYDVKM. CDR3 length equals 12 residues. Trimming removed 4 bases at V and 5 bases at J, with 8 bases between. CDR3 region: CASSSSVYGYTF. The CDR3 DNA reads TGTGCCAGCAGTTCGAGTGTTTATGGCTACACCTTC.

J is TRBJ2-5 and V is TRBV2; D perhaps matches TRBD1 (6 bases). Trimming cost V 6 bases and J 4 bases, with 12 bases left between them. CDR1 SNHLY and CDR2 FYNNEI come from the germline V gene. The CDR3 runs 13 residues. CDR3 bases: TGTGCCAGCAGCGCGGACAGATCAGAGACCCAGTACTTC. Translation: CASSADRSETQYF.

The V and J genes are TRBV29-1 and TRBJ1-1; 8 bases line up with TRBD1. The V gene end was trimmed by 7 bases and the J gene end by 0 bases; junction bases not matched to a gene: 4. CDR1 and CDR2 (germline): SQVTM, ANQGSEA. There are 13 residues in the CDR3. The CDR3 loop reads CSGRGPMNTEAFF. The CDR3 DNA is TGCAGCGGCAGGGGGCCAATGAACACTGAAGCTTTCTTT.

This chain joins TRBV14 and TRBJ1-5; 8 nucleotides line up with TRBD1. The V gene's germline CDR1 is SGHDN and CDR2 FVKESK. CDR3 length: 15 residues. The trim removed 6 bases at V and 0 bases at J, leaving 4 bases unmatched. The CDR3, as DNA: TGTGCCAGCAGACAGGGGGTGGGTAGCAATCAGCCCCAGCATTTT. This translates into CASRQGVGSNQPQHF.

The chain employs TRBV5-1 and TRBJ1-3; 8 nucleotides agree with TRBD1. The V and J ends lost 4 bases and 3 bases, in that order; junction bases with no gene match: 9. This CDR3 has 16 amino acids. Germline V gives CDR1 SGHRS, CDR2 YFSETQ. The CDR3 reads CASSPILQGDGNTIYF. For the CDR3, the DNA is TGCGCCAGCAGCCCCATTTTACAGGGGGATGGAAACACCATATATTTT.

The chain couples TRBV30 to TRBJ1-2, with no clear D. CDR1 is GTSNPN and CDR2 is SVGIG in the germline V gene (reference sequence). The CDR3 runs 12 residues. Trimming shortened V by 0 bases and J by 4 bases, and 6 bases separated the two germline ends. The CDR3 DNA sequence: TGTGCCTGGAGTGTACCCGGCTATGGCTACACCTTC. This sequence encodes CAWSVPGYGYTF.

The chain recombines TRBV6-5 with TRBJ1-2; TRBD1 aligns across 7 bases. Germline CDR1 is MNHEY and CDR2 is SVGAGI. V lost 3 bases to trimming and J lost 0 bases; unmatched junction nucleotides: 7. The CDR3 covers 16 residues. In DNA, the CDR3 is TGTGCCAGCAGTTATTCAGACAGGGCCCCTAACTATGGCTACACCTTC. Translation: CASSYSDRAPNYGYTF.

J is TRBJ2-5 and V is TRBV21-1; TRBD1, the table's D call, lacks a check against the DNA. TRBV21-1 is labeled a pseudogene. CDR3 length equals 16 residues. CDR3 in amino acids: CASSRTDSPYQETQYF. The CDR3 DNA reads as TGTGCCAGCAGCCGAACGGACAGCCCGTACCAAGAGACCCAGTACTTC.

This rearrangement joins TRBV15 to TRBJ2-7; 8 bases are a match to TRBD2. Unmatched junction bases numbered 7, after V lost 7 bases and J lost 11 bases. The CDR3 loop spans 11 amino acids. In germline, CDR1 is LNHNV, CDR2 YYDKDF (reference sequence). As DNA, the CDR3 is TGTGCCACCACCAAAGCGGGAGTGGAGTACTTC. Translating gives CATTKAGVEYF.

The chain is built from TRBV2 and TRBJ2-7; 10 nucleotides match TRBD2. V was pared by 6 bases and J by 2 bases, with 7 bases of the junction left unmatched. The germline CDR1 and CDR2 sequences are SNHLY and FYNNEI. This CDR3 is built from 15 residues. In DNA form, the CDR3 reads TGTGCCAGCAGGCTTGGACTAGCGGCCCCCTACGAGCAGTACTTC. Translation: CASRLGLAAPYEQYF. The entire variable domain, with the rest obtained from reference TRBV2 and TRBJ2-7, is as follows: EPEVTQTPSHQVTQMGQEVILRCVPISNHLYFYWYRQILGQKVEFLVSFYNNEISEKSEIFDDQFSVERPDGSNFTLKIRSTKLEDSAMYFCASRLGLAAPYEQYFGPGTRLTVT.

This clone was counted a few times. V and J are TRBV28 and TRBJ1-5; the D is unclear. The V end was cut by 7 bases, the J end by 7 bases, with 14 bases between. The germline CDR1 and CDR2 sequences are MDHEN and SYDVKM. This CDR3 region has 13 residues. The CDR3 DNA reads TGTGCCAGCACTCTGGAGGGTCAACAGCCCCAGCATTTT. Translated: CASTLEGQQPQHF.

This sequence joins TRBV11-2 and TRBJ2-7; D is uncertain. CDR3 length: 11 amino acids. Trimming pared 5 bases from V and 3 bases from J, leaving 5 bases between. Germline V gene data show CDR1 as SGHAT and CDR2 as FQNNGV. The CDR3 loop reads CASSPRYEQYF. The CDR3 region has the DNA TGTGCCAGCAGCCCCCGCTACGAGCAGTACTTC.

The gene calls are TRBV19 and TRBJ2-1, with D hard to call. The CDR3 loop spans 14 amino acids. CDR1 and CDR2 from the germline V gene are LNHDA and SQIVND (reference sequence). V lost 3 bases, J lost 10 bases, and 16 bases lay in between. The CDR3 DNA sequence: TGTGCCAGTAGTATGGGGTCGGGCGGAGAAGAGCAGTTCTTC. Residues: CASSMGSGGEEQFF.

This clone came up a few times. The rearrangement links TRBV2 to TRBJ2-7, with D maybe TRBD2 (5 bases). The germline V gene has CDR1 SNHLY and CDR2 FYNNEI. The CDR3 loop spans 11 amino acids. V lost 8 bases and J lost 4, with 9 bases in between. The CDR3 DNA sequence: TGTGCCAGCGGGAGCGGTTACGAGCAGTACTTC. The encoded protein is CASGSGYEQYF.

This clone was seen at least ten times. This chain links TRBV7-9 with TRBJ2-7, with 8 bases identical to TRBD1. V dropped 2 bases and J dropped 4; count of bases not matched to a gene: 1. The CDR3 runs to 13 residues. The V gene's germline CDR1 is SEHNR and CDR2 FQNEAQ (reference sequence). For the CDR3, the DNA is TGTGCCAGCAGCTTACGACAGGGGTACGAGCAGTACTTC. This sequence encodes CASSLRQGYEQYF.

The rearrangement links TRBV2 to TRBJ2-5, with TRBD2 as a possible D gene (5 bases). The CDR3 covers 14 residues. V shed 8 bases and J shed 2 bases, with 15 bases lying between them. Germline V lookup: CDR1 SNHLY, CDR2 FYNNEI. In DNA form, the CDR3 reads TGTGCCAGCTTACCGGGAATGACTCAAGAGACCCAGTACTTC. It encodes CASLPGMTQETQYF.

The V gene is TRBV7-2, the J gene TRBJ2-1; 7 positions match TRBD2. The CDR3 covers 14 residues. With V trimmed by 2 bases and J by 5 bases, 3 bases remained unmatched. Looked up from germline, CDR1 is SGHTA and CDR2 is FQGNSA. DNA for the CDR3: TGTGCCAGCAGCTTACTAGCGGTCAACAATGAGCAGTTCTTC. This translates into CASSLLAVNNEQFF.

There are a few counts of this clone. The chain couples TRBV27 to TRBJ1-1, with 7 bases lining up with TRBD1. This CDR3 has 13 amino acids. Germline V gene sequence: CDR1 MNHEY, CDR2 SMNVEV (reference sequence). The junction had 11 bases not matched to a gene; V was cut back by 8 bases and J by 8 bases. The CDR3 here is CASRTGTSREAFF. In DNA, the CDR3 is TGTGCCAGCCGGACAGGAACGTCCAGGGAAGCTTTCTTT.

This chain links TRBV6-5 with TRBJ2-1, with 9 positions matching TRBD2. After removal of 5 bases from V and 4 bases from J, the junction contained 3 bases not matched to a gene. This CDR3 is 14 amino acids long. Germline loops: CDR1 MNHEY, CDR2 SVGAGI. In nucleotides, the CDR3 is TGTGCCAGCAGTACCCTAGCGGGATACAATGAGCAGTTCTTC. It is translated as CASSTLAGYNEQFF.

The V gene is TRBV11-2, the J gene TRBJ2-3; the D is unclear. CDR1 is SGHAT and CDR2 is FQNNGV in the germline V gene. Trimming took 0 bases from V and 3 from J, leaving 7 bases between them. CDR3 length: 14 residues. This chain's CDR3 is CASSLEPRTDTQYF. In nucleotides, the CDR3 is TGTGCCAGCAGCTTAGAACCTAGGACAGATACGCAGTATTTT.

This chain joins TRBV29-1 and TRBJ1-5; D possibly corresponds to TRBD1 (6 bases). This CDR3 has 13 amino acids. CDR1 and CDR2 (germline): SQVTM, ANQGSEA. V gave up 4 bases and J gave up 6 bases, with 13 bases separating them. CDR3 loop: CSVGPGVRQPQHF. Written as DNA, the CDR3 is TGCAGCGTTGGGCCAGGGGTTCGTCAGCCCCAGCATTTT.

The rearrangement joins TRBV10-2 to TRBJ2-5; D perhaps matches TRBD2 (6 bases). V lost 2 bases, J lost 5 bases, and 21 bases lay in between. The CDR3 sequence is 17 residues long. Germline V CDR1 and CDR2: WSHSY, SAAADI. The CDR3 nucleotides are TGCGCCAGCAGTGAGCCCTCACTGGGACTGGAGGGGGAGACCCAGTACTTC. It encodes CASSEPSLGLEGETQYF.

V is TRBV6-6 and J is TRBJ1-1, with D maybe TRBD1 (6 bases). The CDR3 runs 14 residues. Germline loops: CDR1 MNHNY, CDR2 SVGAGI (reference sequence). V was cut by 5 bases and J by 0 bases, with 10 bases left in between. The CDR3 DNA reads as TGTGCCAGCAGTATAGGGGGACTGAACACTGAAGCTTTCTTT. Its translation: CASSIGGLNTEAFF.

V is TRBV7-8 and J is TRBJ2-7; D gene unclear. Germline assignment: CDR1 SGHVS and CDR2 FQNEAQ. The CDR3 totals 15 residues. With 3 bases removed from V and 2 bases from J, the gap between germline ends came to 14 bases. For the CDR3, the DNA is TGTGCCAGCAGCTTTCCTCGCTTGCCCGCCTACGAGCAGTACTTC. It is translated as CASSFPRLPAYEQYF.

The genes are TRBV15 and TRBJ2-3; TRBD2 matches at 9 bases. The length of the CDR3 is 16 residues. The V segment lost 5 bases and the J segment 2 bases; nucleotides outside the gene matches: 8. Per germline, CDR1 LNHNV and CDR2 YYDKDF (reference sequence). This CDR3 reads CATSGGGRAYTDTQYF. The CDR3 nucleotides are TGTGCCACCAGCGGGGGCGGGAGGGCCTACACAGATACGCAGTATTTT.

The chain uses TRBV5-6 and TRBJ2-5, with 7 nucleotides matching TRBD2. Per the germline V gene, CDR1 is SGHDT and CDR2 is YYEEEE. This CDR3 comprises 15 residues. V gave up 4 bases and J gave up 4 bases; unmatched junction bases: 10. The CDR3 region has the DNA TGTGCCAGCAGCCCAATATCGGGGGGAGCAGAGACCCAGTACTTC. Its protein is CASSPISGGAETQYF.

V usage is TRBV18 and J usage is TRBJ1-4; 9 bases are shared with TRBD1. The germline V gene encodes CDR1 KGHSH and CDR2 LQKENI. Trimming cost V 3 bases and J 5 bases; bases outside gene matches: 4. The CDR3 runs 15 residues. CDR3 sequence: CASSPPGQGNEKLFF. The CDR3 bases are TGTGCCAGCTCACCGCCCGGACAGGGGAATGAAAAACTGTTTTTT.